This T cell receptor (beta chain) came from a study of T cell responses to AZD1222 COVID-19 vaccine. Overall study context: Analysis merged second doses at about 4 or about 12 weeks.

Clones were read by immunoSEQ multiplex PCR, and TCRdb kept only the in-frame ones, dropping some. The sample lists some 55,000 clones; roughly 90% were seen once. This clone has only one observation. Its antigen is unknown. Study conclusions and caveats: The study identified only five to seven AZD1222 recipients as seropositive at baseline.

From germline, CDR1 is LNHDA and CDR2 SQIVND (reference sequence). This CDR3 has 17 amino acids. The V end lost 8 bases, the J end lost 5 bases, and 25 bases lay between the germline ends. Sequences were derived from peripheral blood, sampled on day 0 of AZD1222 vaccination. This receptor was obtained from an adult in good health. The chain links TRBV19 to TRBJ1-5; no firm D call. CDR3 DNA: TGTGCCAGTCGTCAATCTCGGGTCCCCCTTGGGCATCAGCCCCAGCATTTT. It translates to CASRQSRVPLGHQPQHF.